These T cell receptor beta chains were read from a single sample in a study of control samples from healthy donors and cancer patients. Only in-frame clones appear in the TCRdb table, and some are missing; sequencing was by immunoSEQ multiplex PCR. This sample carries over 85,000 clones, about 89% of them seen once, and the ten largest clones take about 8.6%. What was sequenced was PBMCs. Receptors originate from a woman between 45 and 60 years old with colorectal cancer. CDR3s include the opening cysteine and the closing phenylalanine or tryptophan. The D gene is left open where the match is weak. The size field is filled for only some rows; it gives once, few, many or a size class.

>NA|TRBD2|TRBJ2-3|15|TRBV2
TGTGCCAGCAGGGCGGGACTAGCTAGCACAGATACGCAGTATTTT
CASRAGLASTDTQYF
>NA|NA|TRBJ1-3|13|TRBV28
TGTGCCAGCAGTTTATCAGGGTCGAACACCATATATTTT
CASSLSGSNTIYF
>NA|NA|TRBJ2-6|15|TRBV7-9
TGTGCCAGCAGCTCAACTATCTCTGGGGCCAACGTCCTGACTTTC
CASSSTISGANVLTF
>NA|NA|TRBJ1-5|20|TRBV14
TGTGCCATGATGGCCCAAACCGGGTCTCCAAAGGAATATAGCAATCAGCCCCAGCATTTT
CAMMAQTGSPKEYSNQPQHF
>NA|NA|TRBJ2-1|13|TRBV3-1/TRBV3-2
TGTGCCAGCAGCGCCCGAGGTTACAATGAGCAGTTCTTC
CASSARGYNEQFF
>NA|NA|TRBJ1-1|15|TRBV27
TGTGCCAGCAGTTTATCCTGGGCCGGAAGCACTGAAGCTTTCTTT
CASSLSWAGSTEAFF
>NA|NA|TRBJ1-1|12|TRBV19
TGTGCCAGTAGTATAGGGCAGGGGAACGCTTTCTTT
CASSIGQGNAFF
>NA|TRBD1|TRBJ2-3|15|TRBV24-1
TGTGCCACCAGTTCCGGGACAGGGAAGTCAGATACGCAGTATTTT
CATSSGTGKSDTQYF
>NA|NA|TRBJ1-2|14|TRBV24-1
TGTGCCACCAGTGACTGGGACCTAAACTATGGCTACACCTTC
CATSDWDLNYGYTF
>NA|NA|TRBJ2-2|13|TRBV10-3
TGTGCCATCAGTGATTCAGCAACCGGGGAGCTGTTTTTT
CAISDSATGELFF
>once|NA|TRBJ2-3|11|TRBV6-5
TGTGCCACCTTGAAGGGAGATACGCAGTATTTT
CATLKGDTQYF
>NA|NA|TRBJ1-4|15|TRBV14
TGTGCCAGCAGCCCAGGACAGCTTCTGAATGAAAAACTGTTTTTT
CASSPGQLLNEKLFF
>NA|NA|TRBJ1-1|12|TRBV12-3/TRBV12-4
TGTGCCAGCAGTTTGGGGGTCACTGAAGCTTTCTTT
CASSLGVTEAFF
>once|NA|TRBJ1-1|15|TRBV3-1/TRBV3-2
TGTGCCAGCAGCCAAGGCACCACAGGTAACACTGAAGCTTTCTTT
CASSQGTTGNTEAFF
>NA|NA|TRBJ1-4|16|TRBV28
TGTGCCAGCGGCACCGGAAGGACAGCCGTTAGTGAAAAACTGTTTTTT
CASGTGRTAVSEKLFF
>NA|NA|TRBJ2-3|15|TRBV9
TGTGCCAGCAGCCCAGGGATATCTAGCACAGATACGCAGTATTTT
CASSPGISSTDTQYF
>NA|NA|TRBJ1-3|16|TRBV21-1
TGTGCCAGCAGCGAAAGGGGACAGGTCGGAGGAAACACCATATATTTT
CASSERGQVGGNTIYF
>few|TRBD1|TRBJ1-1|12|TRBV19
TGTGCCAGTAGTTTCGGACAGGTGGCTGCTTTCTTT
CASSFGQVAAFF
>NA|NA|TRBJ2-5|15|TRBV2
TGTGCCAGCAGACCCCATTCGGCCGGCGAAGAGACCCAGTACTTC
CASRPHSAGEETQYF
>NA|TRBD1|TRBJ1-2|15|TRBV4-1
TGCGCCAGCAGCCAACCAGGGACAGGGAACTATGGCTACACCTTC
CASSQPGTGNYGYTF
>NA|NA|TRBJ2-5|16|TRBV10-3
TGTGCCATCAGTGACCAGGGGGGGAGGGGCCAAGAGACCCAGTACTTC
CAISDQGGRGQETQYF
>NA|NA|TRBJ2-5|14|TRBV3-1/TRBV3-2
TGTGCCAGCAGCCAAGCGGGTTCCGGAGAGACCCAGTACTTC
CASSQAGSGETQYF
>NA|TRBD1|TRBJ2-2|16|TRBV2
TGTGCCAGCAGTGACCCCGCAGGGGGAAGCACCGGGGAGCTGTTTTTT
CASSDPAGGSTGELFF
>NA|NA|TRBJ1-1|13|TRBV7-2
TGTGCCAGCAGCTTCTCCCTCGACACTGAAGCTTTCTTT
CASSFSLDTEAFF
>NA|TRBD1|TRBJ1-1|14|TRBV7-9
TGTGCCAGCAGCTCCGGGACAGTCAACACTGAAGCTTTCTTT
CASSSGTVNTEAFF
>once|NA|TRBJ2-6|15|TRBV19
TGTGCCAGTAGTATAGTTGTTTCTGGGGCCAACGTCCTGACTTTC
CASSIVVSGANVLTF
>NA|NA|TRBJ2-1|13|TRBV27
TGTGCCAGCAGTTTATCGAGAGGGAATGAGCAGTTCTTC
CASSLSRGNEQFF
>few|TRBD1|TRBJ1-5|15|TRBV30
TGTGCCTGGAGTAGGACAGGGTATAGCAATCAGCCCCAGCATTTT
CAWSRTGYSNQPQHF
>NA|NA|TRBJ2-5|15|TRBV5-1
TGCGCCAGCAGCTTAGGATCCGGAGGAGGGGAGACCCAGTACTTC
CASSLGSGGGETQYF
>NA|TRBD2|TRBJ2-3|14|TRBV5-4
TGTGCCAGCAGCGACACGGGGGGGGAACATACGCAGTATTTT
CASSDTGGEHTQYF
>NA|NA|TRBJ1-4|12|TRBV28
TGTGCCAGCAGCCCGGGGAGAGAAAAACTGTTTTTT
CASSPGREKLFF
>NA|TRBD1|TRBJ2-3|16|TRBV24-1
TGTGCCACCAGTTTCCGGACCGGGACAGGCACAGATACGCAGTATTTT
CATSFRTGTGTDTQYF
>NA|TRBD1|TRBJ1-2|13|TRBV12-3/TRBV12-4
TGTGCCAGCAGTTCCGGACAGGGTAGAGGCTACACCTTC
CASSSGQGRGYTF
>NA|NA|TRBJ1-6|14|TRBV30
TGTGCCTGGAGCACAGGGAGGTTCAGTTCACCCCTCCACTTT
CAWSTGRFSSPLHF
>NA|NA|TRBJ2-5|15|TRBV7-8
TGTGCCAGCAGCTTACTCGACAGTCCGGGGGAGACCCAGTACTTC
CASSLLDSPGETQYF
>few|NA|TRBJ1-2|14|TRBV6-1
TGTGCCAGCAGTGAATCGAGTATGAGCTATGGCTACACCTTC
CASSESSMSYGYTF
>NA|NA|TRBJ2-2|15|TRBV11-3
TGTGCCAGCAGCGGGCAAGGAATGAACACCGGGGAGCTGTTTTTT
CASSGQGMNTGELFF